This T cell receptor (beta chain) stems from a study of T cells in Graves' hyperthyroidism and ophthalmopathy. The TCR beta CDR3 regions underwent amplification using RNA transcripts as the source. Researchers ran a first-round RT-PCR on the TCR CDR3 using the HTBI primer set. TCRdb analysed the multiplex PCR reads with MiXCR anew, one entry per CDR3 protein. The table has hundreds of thousands of distinct CDR3 sequences, about 14% seen once. This clonotype was seen many times. The receptor comes from a woman between 40 and 50 years old with Graves' hyperthyroidism. What was sequenced was blood.

CDR3 region: CASETGSDYGYTF. The CDR3 DNA follows: TGTGCCAGCGAGACAGGGTCCGACTATGGCTACACCTTC. The chain joins TRBV6-1 to TRBJ1-2; 7 bases line up with TRBD1. Trimming cost V 8 bases and J 3 bases; bases outside gene matches: 6. Germline V gives CDR1 MNHNS, CDR2 SASEGT. This CDR3 is 13 amino acids long.